A selection of T cell receptor beta chains follows, all from one sample in a study of blood T cell repertoires in COVID-19. Sequencing was performed with immunoSEQ multiplex PCR; in TCRdb, only in-frame clones are kept and a portion is missing. The sample has under 85,000 clones; about 83% are singletons. The sample taken for sequencing was peripheral blood. The receptors were gathered from a man aged 25-45 years with COVID-19, enrolled during active disease. CDR3s include the opening cysteine and the closing phenylalanine or tryptophan. D genes are given only for firm matches. Some rows mark clone size as missing; the rest say once, few, many or name a class of expanded clone.

d_gene,v_gene,abundance,j_gene,CDR3aa,CDR3nt
NA,TRBV28,few,TRBJ2-5,CASTLEETQYF,TGTGCCAGCACCTTAGAAGAGACCCAGTACTTC
NA,TRBV5-1,NA,TRBJ2-5,CASSLGSWGGETQYF,TGCGCCAGCAGCCTAGGGTCCTGGGGCGGAGAGACCCAGTACTTC
TRBD2,TRBV27,NA,TRBJ2-7,CASRTGGAGAYEQYF,TGTGCCAGCCGTACGGGAGGGGCTGGGGCCTACGAGCAGTACTTC
TRBD1,TRBV6-4,NA,TRBJ2-3,CASSDGQGADTQYF,TGTGCCAGCAGTGACGGACAGGGGGCAGATACGCAGTATTTT
NA,TRBV24-1,NA,TRBJ1-2,CATSDLYEQGVDGYTF,TGTGCCACCAGTGATTTGTACGAACAGGGAGTAGATGGCTACACCTTC
NA,TRBV28,once,TRBJ2-7,CASSWTRGAYEQYF,TGTGCCAGCAGTTGGACCCGGGGTGCCTACGAGCAGTACTTC
NA,TRBV9,NA,TRBJ1-1,CASSPRRGATEAFF,TGTGCCAGCAGCCCTCGGCGGGGGGCCACTGAAGCTTTCTTT
NA,TRBV27,NA,TRBJ2-6,CASRPSSGANVLTF,TGTGCCAGCAGACCGAGCTCTGGGGCCAACGTCCTGACTTTC
NA,TRBV6-6,NA,TRBJ1-4,CASSSPASFNEKLFF,TGTGCCAGCAGTAGCCCTGCCTCCTTTAATGAAAAACTGTTTTTT
TRBD1,TRBV27,NA,TRBJ2-7,CASSPRGTLYEQYF,TGTGCCAGCAGTCCCAGGGGGACCTTATACGAGCAGTACTTC